The text below deals with one T cell receptor beta chain. The data originate from a study of blood T cell repertoires in COVID-19. In the authors' workflow: Estimates of nucleated cell counts were drawn from the amplification of reference gene primers. Sequencing was performed with immunoSEQ multiplex PCR; in TCRdb, only in-frame clones are kept and a portion is missing. V and J calls and clone size are those listed in that table; D and trimming were worked out from the DNA. The sample holds approximately 440,000 clones, roughly 87% seen once. This CDR3 region has 15 residues. V lost 2 bases, J lost 6 bases, and 16 bases lay in between. Germline V gives CDR1 SGHRS, CDR2 YFSETQ.

The sequencing input was PBMCs or T cells enriched from blood (not recorded which). V usage is TRBV5-1 and J usage is TRBJ2-3; tentatively, D is TRBD2 (6 bases). The TCR comes from a woman between 18 and 29 years old who had recovered from COVID-19. The CDR3 reads CASSFGRAGGDTQYF. Here the CDR3 DNA reads TGCGCCAGCAGCTTTGGGCGGGCTGGAGGGGATACGCAGTATTTT.